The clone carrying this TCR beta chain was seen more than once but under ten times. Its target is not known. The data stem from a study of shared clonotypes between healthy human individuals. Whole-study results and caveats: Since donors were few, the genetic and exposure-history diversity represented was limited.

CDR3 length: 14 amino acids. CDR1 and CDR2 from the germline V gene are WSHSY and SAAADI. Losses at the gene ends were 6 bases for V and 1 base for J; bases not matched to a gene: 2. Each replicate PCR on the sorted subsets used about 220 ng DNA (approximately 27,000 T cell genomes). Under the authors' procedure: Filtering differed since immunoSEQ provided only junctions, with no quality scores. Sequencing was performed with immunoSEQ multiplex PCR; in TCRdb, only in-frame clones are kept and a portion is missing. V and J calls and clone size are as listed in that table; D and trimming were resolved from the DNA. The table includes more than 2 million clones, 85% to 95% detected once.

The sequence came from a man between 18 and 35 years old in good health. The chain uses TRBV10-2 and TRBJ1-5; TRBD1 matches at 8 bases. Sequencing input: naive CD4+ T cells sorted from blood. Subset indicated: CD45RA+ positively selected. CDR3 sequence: CASRSGGSNQPQHF. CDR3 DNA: TGCGCCAGCAGGTCAGGGGGCAGCAATCAGCCCCAGCATTTT.